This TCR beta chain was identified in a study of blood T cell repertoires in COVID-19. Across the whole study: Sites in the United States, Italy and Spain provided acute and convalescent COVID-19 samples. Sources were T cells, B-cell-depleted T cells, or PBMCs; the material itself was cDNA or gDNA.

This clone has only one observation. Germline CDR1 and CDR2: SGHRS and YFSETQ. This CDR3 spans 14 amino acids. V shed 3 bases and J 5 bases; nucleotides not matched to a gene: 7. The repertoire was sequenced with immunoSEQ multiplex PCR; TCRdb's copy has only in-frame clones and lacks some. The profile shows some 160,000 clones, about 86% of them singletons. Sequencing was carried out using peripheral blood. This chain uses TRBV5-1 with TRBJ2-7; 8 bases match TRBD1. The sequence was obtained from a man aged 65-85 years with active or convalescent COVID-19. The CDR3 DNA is TGCGCCAGCAGCTCCGGGACAGGCCCCAACGAGCAGTACTTC. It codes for CASSSGTGPNEQYF.